The 9 T cell receptor beta chains reported below all come from one sample, sequenced in a study of T cell responses to AZD1222 COVID-19 vaccine. Only in-frame clones appear in the TCRdb table, and some are missing; sequencing was by immunoSEQ multiplex PCR. This table has 130,000 to 150,000 clones, just under 95% appearing once. Sequenced material: peripheral blood, taken after recovery from COVID-19. These receptors originate from an adult who had recovered from COVID-19.

The gene calls are TRBV7-3 and TRBJ2-2, with D possibly being TRBD2 (6 bases). Trimming cost V 5 bases and J 2 bases, with 12 bases left between them. The CDR3 is 15 amino acids. Germline-derived CDR1 and CDR2 are SGHTA and FQGTGA. This CDR3 is CASSPQGGNTGELFF. In DNA form, the CDR3 reads TGTGCCAGCAGCCCGCAGGGAGGAAACACCGGGGAGCTGTTTTTT.

The rearrangement uses TRBV11-2 and TRBJ1-4, with D perhaps TRBD1 (6 bases). With 2 bases removed from V and 8 bases from J, the gap between germline ends came to 18 bases. The germline CDR1 and CDR2 sequences are SGHAT and FQNNGV. The CDR3 runs to 16 residues. CDR3 DNA sequence: TGTGCCAGCAGCTTATATTCCTCCGGGGGCGCGGAAAAACTGTTTTTT. Translation gives CASSLYSSGGAEKLFF. Variable domain in full (rest from reference TRBV11-2 and TRBJ1-4): EAGVAQSPRYKIIEKRQSVAFWCNPISGHATLYWYQQILGQGPKLLIQFQNNGVVDDSQLPKDRFSAERLKGVDSTLKIQPAKLEDSAVYLCASSLYSSGGAEKLFFGSGTQLSVL.

The CDR3, as DNA: TGTGCCAGTAGTCTATGGGACAGCTTCGACGGGACTAGCGGGGTGAACACCGGGGAGCTGTTTTTT. This codes for CASSLWDSFDGTSGVNTGELFF. J is TRBJ2-2 and V is TRBV19; 13 bases match TRBD2. The germline CDR1 and CDR2 sequences are LNHDA and SQIVND (reference sequence). With 5 bases clipped from V and 1 base from J, the junction kept 19 bases outside the gene matches. The CDR3 contains 22 residues.

This rearrangement joins TRBV4-2 to TRBJ1-5, with D unclear. Per germline, CDR1 LGHNA and CDR2 YNFKEQ. The CDR3 is 16 residues long. V shed 1 base and J shed 4 bases, with 14 bases lying between them. The CDR3 spells CASSQAGGLGNQPQHF. In DNA form, the CDR3 reads TGTGCCAGCAGCCAAGCGGGAGGTTTAGGAAATCAGCCCCAGCATTTT.

The V and J genes are TRBV3-1 (or the pseudogene TRBV3-2) and TRBJ2-1, with 10 bases lining up with TRBD2. CDR3 length: 16 amino acids. V dropped 3 bases and J dropped 1; count of bases not matched to a gene: 3. The germline CDR1 and CDR2 sequences are LGHDT and YNNKEL (reference sequence). The CDR3 is CASSHWTSGSYNEQFF. The CDR3 DNA reads TGTGCCAGCAGCCATTGGACTAGCGGTTCCTACAATGAGCAGTTCTTC.

J is TRBJ1-5 and V is TRBV5-8; D remains ambiguous. The CDR3 extends over 12 amino acids. Germline V gene sequence: CDR1 SGHTS, CDR2 YDEGEE. Between the trimmed V and J ends, which lost 1 base and 9 bases, there was a span of 8 bases. CDR3 DNA sequence: TGTGCCAGCAGCTTGATGTCCGGGCCCCAGCATTTT. Translating gives CASSLMSGPQHF. The whole variable domain, filled in from reference TRBV5-8 and TRBJ1-5, reads EAGVTQSPTHLIKTRGQQATLRCSPISGHTSVYWYQQALGLGLQFLLWYDEGEERNRGNFPPRFSGRQFPNYSSELNVNALELEDSALYLCASSLMSGPQHFGDGTRLSIL.

The chain recombines TRBV9 with TRBJ1-4; D unresolved. Germline CDR1 SGDLS, CDR2 YYNGEE. CDR3 length: 13 residues. V shed 4 bases and J shed 7 bases, with 11 bases lying between them. The CDR3 here is CASSSGRGEKLFF. Written as DNA, the CDR3 is TGTGCCAGCAGCTCCGGGCGAGGTGAAAAACTGTTTTTT.

The V gene is TRBV7-8, the J gene TRBJ1-3, with no clear D. Trimming cost V 1 base and J 0 bases, with 7 bases left between them. The CDR3 consists of 15 residues. From germline, CDR1 is SGHVS and CDR2 FQNEAQ. The CDR3 loop is CASSLGSTSGNTIYF. The CDR3 DNA reads as TGTGCCAGCAGCTTAGGATCGACCTCTGGAAACACCATATATTTT. Combining the CDR3 with reference TRBV7-8 and TRBJ1-3 gives the whole variable domain GAGVSQSPRYKVAKRGQDVALRCDPISGHVSLFWYQQALGQGPEFLTYFQNEAQLDKSGLPSDRFFAERPEGSVSTLKIQRTQQEDSAVYLCASSLGSTSGNTIYFGEGSWLTVV.

The genes are TRBV15 and TRBJ2-3; 10 nucleotides align to TRBD2. Losses at the gene ends were 1 base for V and 0 bases for J; bases not matched to a gene: 1. The V gene's germline CDR1 is LNHNV and CDR2 YYDKDF (reference sequence). The CDR3 length is 16 residues. The DNA of the CDR3 is TGTGCCACCAGCAGAGGACTAGCGGGTAGCACAGATACGCAGTATTTT. Translation: CATSRGLAGSTDTQYF.